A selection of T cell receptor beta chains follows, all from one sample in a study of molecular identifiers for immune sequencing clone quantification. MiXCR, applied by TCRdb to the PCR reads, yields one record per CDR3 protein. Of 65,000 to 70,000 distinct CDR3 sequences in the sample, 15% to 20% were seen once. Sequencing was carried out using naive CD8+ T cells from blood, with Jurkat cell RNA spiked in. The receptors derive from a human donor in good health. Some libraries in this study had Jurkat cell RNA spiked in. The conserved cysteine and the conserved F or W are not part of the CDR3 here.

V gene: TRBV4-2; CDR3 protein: ASSQDPLRGNEQF
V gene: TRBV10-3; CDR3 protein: AISTGAGTDTQY
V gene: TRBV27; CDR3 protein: ASSWLGNTGELF
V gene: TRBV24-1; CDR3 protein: ATRGLRDREAF
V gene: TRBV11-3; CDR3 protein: ASSPPRPEAF
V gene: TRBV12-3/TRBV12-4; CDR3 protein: ASRQGVGTEAF
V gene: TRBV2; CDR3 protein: APMTGAAEAF
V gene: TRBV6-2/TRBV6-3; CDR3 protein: ASSWSLAYEQY
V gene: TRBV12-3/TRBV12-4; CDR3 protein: ASSQDRRAGGQF
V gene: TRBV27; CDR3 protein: ASSSPRQGLKKEQF
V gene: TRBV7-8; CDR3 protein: ASSLGAGGLYEQY